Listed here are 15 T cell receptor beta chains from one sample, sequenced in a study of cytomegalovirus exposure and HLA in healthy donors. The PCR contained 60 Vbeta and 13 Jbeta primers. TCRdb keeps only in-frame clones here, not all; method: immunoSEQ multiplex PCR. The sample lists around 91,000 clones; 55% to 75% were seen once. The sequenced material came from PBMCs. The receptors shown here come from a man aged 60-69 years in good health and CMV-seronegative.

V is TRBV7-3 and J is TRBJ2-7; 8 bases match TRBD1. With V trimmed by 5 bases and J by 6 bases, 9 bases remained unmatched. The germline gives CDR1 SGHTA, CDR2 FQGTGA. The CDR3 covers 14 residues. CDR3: CASSPGQGSAEQYF. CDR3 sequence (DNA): TGTGCCAGCAGCCCAGGACAGGGCAGCGCCGAGCAGTACTTC.

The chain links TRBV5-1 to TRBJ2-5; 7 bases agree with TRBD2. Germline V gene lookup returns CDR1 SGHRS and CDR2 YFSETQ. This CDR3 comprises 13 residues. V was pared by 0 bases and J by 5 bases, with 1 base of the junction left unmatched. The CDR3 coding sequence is TGCGCCAGCAGCTTGGAGGGAGGGGAGACCCAGTACTTC. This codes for CASSLEGGETQYF.

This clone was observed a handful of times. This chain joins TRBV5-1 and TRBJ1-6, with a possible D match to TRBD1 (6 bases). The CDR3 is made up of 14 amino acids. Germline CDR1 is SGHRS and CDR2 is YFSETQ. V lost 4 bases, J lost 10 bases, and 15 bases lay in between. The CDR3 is CASSPTDSQSPLHF. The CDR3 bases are TGCGCCAGCAGCCCCACGGACAGCCAATCACCCCTCCACTTT.

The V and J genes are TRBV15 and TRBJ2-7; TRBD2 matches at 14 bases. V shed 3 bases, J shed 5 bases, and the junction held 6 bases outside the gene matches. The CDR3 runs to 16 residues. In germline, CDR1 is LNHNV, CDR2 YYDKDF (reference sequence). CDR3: CATSSRLAGGFNEQYF. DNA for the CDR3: TGTGCCACCAGCAGTCGACTAGCGGGAGGGTTCAACGAGCAGTACTTC. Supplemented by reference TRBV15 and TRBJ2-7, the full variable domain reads DAMVIQNPRYQVTQFGKPVTLSCSQTLNHNVMYWYQQKSSQAPKLLFHYYDKDFNNEADTPDNFQSRRPNTSFCFLDIRSPGLGDTAMYLCATSSRLAGGFNEQYFGPGTRLTVT.

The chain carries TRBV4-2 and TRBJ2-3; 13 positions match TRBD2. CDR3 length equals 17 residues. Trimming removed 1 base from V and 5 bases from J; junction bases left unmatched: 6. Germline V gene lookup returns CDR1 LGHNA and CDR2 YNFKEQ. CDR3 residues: CASSQGGLAGDVDTQYF. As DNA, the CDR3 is TGTGCCAGCAGCCAAGGCGGACTAGCGGGAGATGTAGATACGCAGTATTTT.

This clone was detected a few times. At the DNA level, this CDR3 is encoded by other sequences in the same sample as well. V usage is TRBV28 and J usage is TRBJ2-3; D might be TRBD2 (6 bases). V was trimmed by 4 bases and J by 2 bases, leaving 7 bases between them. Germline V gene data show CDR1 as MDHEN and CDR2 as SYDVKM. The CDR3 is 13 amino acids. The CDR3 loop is CASSWDSTDTQYF. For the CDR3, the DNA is TGTGCCAGCAGTTGGGACTCCACAGATACGCAGTATTTT.

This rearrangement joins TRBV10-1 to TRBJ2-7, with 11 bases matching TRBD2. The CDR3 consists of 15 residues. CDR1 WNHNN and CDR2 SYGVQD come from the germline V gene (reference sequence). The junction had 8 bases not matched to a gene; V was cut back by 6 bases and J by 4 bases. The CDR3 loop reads CASSPRVAGGYEQYF. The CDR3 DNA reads TGCGCCAGCAGCCCCAGGGTAGCGGGAGGGTACGAGCAGTACTTC.

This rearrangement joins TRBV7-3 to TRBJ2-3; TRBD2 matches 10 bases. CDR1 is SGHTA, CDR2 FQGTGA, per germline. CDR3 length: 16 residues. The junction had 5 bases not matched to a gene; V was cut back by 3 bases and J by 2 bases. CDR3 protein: CASSLLAGGSTDTQYF. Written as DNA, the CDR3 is TGTGCCAGCAGCTTGTTAGCGGGGGGCTCCACAGATACGCAGTATTTT.

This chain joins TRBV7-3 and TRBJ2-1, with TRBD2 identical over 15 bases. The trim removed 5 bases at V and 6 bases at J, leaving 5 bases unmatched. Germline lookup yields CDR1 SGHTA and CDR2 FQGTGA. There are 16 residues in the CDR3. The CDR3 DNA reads TGTGCCAGCAGCGCGGGACTAGCGGGAGGTGGCAATGAGCAGTTCTTC. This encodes CASSAGLAGGGNEQFF.

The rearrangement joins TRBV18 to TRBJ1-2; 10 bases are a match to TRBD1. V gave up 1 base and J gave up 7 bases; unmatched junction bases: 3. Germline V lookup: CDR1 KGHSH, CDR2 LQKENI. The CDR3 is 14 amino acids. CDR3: CASSPRQGAGGYTF. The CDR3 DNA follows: TGTGCCAGCTCACCACGACAGGGGGCTGGTGGCTACACCTTC. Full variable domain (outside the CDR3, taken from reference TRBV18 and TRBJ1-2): NAGVMQNPRHLVRRRGQEARLRCSPMKGHSHVYWYRQLPEEGLKFMVYLQKENIIDESGMPKERFSAEFPKEGPSILRIQQVVRGDSAAYFCASSPRQGAGGYTFGSGTRLTVV.

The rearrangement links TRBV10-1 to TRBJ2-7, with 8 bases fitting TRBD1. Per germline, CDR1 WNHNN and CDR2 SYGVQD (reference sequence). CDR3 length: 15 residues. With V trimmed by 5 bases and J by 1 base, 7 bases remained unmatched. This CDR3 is CASSKGQGDSYEQYF. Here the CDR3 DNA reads TGCGCCAGCAGTAAAGGACAGGGAGATTCCTACGAGCAGTACTTC.

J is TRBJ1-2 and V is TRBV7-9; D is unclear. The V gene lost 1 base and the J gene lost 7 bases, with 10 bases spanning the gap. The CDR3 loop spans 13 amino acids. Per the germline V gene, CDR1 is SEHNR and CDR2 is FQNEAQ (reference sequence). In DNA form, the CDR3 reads TGTGCCAGCAGCTTAGTATTACAGAGTGGCTACACCTTC. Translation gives CASSLVLQSGYTF.

CDR3 sequence (DNA): TGTGCCAGCAGTTCGGCGGGACAGGGGGACACTGAAGCTTTCTTT. Its protein is CASSSAGQGDTEAFF. The rearrangement links TRBV27 to TRBJ1-1; 11 bases agree with TRBD1. From germline, CDR1 is MNHEY and CDR2 SMNVEV (reference sequence). J lost 3 bases, V lost 4 bases, and 4 bases had no gene match. The CDR3 totals 15 residues.

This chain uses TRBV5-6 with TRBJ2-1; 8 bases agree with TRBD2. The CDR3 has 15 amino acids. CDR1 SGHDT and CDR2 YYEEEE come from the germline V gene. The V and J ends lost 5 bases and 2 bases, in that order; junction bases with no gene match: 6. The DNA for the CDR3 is TGTGCCAGCAGTTTTTTAGCGGGGACCTACAATGAGCAGTTCTTC. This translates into CASSFLAGTYNEQFF.

The CDR3 protein is CASNPRGFFQPQHF. The CDR3 nucleotides are TGTGCCAGCAACCCCCGAGGTTTTTTTCAGCCCCAGCATTTT. The J gene is TRBJ1-5, the V gene TRBV6-1; D remains unclear. Per the germline V gene, CDR1 is MNHNS and CDR2 is SASEGT. V dropped 7 bases and J dropped 6 bases, with 16 bases sitting between them. The CDR3 is 14 residues long.